The present T cell receptor beta chain was sequenced within a study of Tregs in tolerant kidney transplant recipients. Study background: A roughly 3-day belatacept mixed lymphocyte reaction, sometimes plus 5-day graft donor restimulation, preceded CD4+CD25+CD127- sorting. Antibodies separated recipient from donor cells.

The CDR3 totals 12 residues. From germline, CDR1 is LNHDA and CDR2 SQIVND (reference sequence). Trimming stripped 3 bases from V and 5 bases from J, with 7 bases between. Sequencing was performed with immunoSEQ multiplex PCR; in TCRdb, only in-frame clones are kept and a portion is missing. The table has approximately 45,000 clones, around 95% seen once. As for this clone: What it binds is unknown.

This rearrangement joins TRBV19 to TRBJ1-1, with D unclear. The sequence came from a human donor in good health. Sequenced: Tregs from blood cultured with allogeneic cells. The DNA of the CDR3 is TGTGCCAGTAGTATTAGGAGGACTGAAGCTTTCTTT. Translating gives CASSIRRTEAFF.